This entry concerns a single T cell receptor beta chain. Germline CDR1 is LNHDA and CDR2 is SQIVND (reference sequence). The CDR3 covers 17 residues. Losses at the gene ends were 10 bases for V and 7 bases for J; bases not matched to a gene: 15. The data stem from a study of control samples from healthy donors and cancer patients. Generated by immunoSEQ multiplex PCR, the TCRdb table keeps only in-frame clones and is missing some. This table has tens of thousands of clones, 88% appearing once. The TCR sequence derives from a woman in her 70s in good health. The genes are TRBV19 and TRBJ1-6; 11 positions agree with TRBD1. Sample: blood. In DNA, the CDR3 is TGTGCCACTGAAGACCGGACAGGGGGCGCGCGGAATTCACCCCTCCACTTT. Its translation: CATEDRTGGARNSPLHF.